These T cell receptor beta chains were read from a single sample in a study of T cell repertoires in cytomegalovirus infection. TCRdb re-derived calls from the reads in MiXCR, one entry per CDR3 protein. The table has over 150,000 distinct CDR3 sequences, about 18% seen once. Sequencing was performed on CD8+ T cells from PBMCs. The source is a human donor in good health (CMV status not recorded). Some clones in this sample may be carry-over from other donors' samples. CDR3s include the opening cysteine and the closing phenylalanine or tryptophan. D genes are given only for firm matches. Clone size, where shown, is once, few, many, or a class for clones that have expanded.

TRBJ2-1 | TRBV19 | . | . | CASSPRQELYNEQFF | TGTGCCAGTAGTCCCCGACAGGAGCTCTACAATGAGCAGTTCTTC
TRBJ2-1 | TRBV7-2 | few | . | CASSLEAWVILSSYNEQFF | TGTGCCAGCAGCTTAGAAGCTTGGGTCATCTTAAGCTCCTACAATGAGCAGTTCTTC
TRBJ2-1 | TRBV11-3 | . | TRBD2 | CASSHLAGSSYNEQFF | TGTGCCAGCAGCCATCTAGCGGGCAGCTCCTACAATGAGCAGTTCTTC
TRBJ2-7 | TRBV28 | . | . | CASSSQDSSYEQYF | TGTGCCAGCAGTTCCCAAGACAGCTCCTACGAGCAGTACTTC
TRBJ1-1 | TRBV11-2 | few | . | CASSPRNSGLNTEAFF | TGTGCCAGCAGCCCCCGTAATTCGGGCCTCAACACTGAAGCTTTCTTT
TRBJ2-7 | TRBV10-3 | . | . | CAIRGPDNYEQYF | TGTGCCATCAGGGGACCTGACAACTACGAGCAGTACTTC
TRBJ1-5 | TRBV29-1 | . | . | CSVAWQGYNQPQHF | TGCAGCGTTGCCTGGCAGGGGTACAATCAGCCCCAGCATTTT
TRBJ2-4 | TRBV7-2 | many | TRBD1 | CASSSDRLAKNIQYF | TGTGCCAGCAGCTCGGACAGGCTAGCCAAAAACATTCAGTACTTC
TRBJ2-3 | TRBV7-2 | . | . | CASSAFIVSDTQYF | TGTGCCAGCAGCGCCTTCATCGTCTCGGATACGCAGTATTTT
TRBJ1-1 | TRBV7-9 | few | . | CASSSPRSNTEAFF | TGTGCCAGCAGCAGCCCGCGGTCGAACACTGAAGCTTTCTTT
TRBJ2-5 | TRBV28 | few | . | CASRSPFGRDQETQYF | TGTGCCAGCAGATCCCCCTTCGGCAGGGACCAAGAGACCCAGTACTTC
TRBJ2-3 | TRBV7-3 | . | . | CASSSARGEKYF | TGTGCCAGCAGCTCCGCAAGGGGGGAGAAGTATTTT
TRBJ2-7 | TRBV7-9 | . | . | CASSLSGVLHEQYF | TGTGCCAGCAGCTTAAGTGGGGTGCTCCACGAGCAGTACTTC
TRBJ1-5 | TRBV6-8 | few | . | CASRPGRASNQPQHF | TGTGCCAGCAGGCCGGGACGGGCTAGCAATCAGCCCCAGCATTTT
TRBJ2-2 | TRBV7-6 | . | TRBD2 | CASSAGLAGNTGELFF | TGTGCCAGCAGCGCGGGACTAGCGGGGAACACCGGGGAGCTGTTTTTT
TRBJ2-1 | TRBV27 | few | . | CASSPLLTGGNEQFF | TGTGCCAGCAGTCCCCTCCTGACGGGCGGCAATGAGCAGTTCTTC
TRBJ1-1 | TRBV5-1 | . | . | CASSLRGPSRNTEAFF | TGCGCCAGCAGCTTAAGGGGCCCGAGCCGGAACACTGAAGCTTTCTTT
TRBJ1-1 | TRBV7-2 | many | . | CASSRSITPNTEAFF | TGTGCCAGCAGCCGCTCGATCACACCGAACACTGAAGCTTTCTTT
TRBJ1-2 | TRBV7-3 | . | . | CASSLGDDNYGYTF | TGTGCCAGCAGCTTGGGGGATGATAACTATGGCTACACCTTC
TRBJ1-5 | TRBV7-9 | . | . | CASSFRSTVQPQHF | TGTGCCAGCAGCTTCCGATCGACAGTGCAGCCCCAGCATTTT
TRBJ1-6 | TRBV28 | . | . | CASNPQSSYNSPLHF | TGTGCCAGCAACCCACAGTCCTCCTATAATTCACCCCTCCACTTT
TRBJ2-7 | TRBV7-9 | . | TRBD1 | CASSAGQAIYEQYF | TGTGCCAGCAGCGCCGGACAGGCGATCTACGAGCAGTACTTC
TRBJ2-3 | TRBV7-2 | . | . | CASRWVGGATDTQYF | TGTGCCAGCAGATGGGTGGGCGGGGCCACAGATACGCAGTATTTT
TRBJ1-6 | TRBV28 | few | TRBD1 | CASSASGGQEYNSPLHF | TGTGCCAGCAGCGCTAGCGGGGGACAGGAGTATAATTCACCCCTCCACTTT